The clone carrying this T cell receptor beta chain appeared many times. What it binds is not known. The data were obtained in a study of regulatory T cells in long-lasting Graves disease. Study-wide results and caveats: TRBV28, TRBJ1-2 and TRBJ2-5 were segments that persistent disease favored.

Combining iRepertoire HTBI primers with Arm-PCR of CDR3 regions, the authors built TCR beta libraries. Each CDR3 protein gets one entry after TCRdb re-called the multiplex PCR reads with MiXCR. The sample lists some 370,000 distinct CDR3 sequences; 12% were seen once. Trimming cost V 3 bases and J 4 bases, with 14 bases left between them. Germline values: CDR1 KGHDR, CDR2 SFDVKD. This CDR3 comprises 15 residues. Time point of the sample: newly diagnosed GD, antithyroid drugs for less than 3 months. Scientists built the TCR library using RNA that was extracted from PBMCs. These data also featured in a second study, about T cells in Graves' hyperthyroidism and ophthalmopathy.

The TCR originated in a woman between 18 and 29 years old with Graves disease. The source material was peripheral blood mononuclear cells (PBMCs), sampled at new diagnosis, from a patient treated with antithyroid drugs. The J gene is TRBJ1-1, the V gene TRBV24-1, with a tentative D call TRBD1 (6 bases). The CDR3 sequence: CATSDAGDVVTEAFF. DNA of the CDR3: TGTGCCACCAGTGATGCAGGGGACGTTGTCACTGAAGCTTTCTTT.